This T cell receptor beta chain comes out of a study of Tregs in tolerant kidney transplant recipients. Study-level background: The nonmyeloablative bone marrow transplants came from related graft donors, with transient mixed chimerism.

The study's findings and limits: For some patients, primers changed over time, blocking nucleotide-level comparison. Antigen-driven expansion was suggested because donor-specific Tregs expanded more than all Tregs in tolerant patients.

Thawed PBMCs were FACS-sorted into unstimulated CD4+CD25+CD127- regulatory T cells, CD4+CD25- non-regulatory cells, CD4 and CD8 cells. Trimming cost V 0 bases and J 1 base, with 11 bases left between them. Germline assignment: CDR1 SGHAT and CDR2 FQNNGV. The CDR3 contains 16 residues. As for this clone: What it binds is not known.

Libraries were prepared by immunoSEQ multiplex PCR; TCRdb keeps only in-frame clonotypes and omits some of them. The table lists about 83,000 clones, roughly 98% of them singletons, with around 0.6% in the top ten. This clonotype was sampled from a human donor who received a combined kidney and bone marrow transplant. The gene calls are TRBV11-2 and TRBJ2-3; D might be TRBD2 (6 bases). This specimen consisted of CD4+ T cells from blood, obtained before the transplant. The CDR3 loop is CASSLDRSSGTDTQYF. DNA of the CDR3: TGTGCCAGCAGCTTAGATCGGTCTAGCGGCACAGATACGCAGTATTTT.